These T cell receptor beta chains were read from a single sample in a study of CD8 T cells in Susac syndrome. TCRdb independently ran MiXCR on the immunoSEQ multiplex PCR reads; one entry per CDR3 protein. The sample shows under 200,000 distinct CDR3 sequences, approximately 95% of them seen only once. The sample comprised CD8+ T cells from PBMCs. Every receptor here comes from a human donor with Susac syndrome. CDR3s include the opening cysteine and the closing phenylalanine or tryptophan. A D gene is named only where the DNA matches it firmly. Expanded clones are given a class, and other clones once, few, many or no size at all.

V gene: TRBV9; clone size: .; D gene: .; J gene: TRBJ1-1; CDR3 protein: CASSVGRGVNTEAFF; CDR3 DNA: TGTGCCAGCAGCGTAGGAAGGGGCGTGAACACTGAAGCTTTCTTT
V gene: TRBV13; clone size: .; D gene: TRBD2; J gene: TRBJ2-5; CDR3 protein: CASSFRLAGVETQYF; CDR3 DNA: TGTGCCAGCAGCTTCCGATTAGCGGGGGTGGAGACCCAGTACTTC
V gene: TRBV4-1; clone size: .; D gene: .; J gene: TRBJ2-1; CDR3 protein: CASSQAEFDYNEQFF; CDR3 DNA: TGCGCCAGCAGCCAAGCAGAGTTTGATTACAATGAGCAGTTCTTC
V gene: TRBV20-1; clone size: .; D gene: TRBD1; J gene: TRBJ2-7; CDR3 protein: CSAREEQGSFYEQYF; CDR3 DNA: TGCAGTGCTAGGGAAGAACAGGGGTCGTTCTACGAGCAGTACTTC
V gene: TRBV25-1; clone size: .; D gene: .; J gene: TRBJ1-1; CDR3 protein: CASSEDGEAFF; CDR3 DNA: TGTGCCAGCAGTGAAGACGGGGAAGCTTTCTTT
V gene: TRBV9; clone size: .; D gene: .; J gene: TRBJ1-2; CDR3 protein: CASSLTGFYGYTF; CDR3 DNA: TGTGCCAGCAGTTTAACAGGTTTCTATGGCTACACCTTC
V gene: TRBV5-1; clone size: .; D gene: .; J gene: TRBJ1-1; CDR3 protein: CASSLGGGPGTEAFF; CDR3 DNA: TGCGCCAGCAGCTTGGGCGGGGGCCCTGGAACTGAAGCTTTCTTT
V gene: TRBV11-2; clone size: .; D gene: .; J gene: TRBJ2-7; CDR3 protein: CASRPSTGSYEQYF; CDR3 DNA: TGTGCCAGCCGACCCTCGACAGGATCCTACGAGCAGTACTTC
V gene: TRBV6-6; clone size: .; D gene: .; J gene: TRBJ2-5; CDR3 protein: CASSWSRNQETQYF; CDR3 DNA: TGTGCCAGCAGTTGGTCTAGAAACCAAGAGACCCAGTACTTC
V gene: TRBV10-3; clone size: .; D gene: .; J gene: TRBJ2-1; CDR3 protein: CASSGAYNEQFF; CDR3 DNA: TGTGCCTCATCAGGGGCGTACAATGAGCAGTTCTTC
V gene: TRBV14; clone size: .; D gene: .; J gene: TRBJ1-2; CDR3 protein: CASRPGGDYGYTF; CDR3 DNA: TGTGCCAGCAGACCCGGGGGCGACTATGGCTACACCTTC
V gene: TRBV6-5; clone size: .; D gene: .; J gene: TRBJ1-1; CDR3 protein: CASSYPGDTEAFF; CDR3 DNA: TGTGCCAGCAGTTACCCAGGGGACACTGAAGCTTTCTTT
V gene: TRBV16; clone size: .; D gene: .; J gene: TRBJ1-5; CDR3 protein: CASSAQGWPQHF; CDR3 DNA: TGTGCCAGCAGCGCCCAGGGGTGGCCCCAGCATTTT
V gene: TRBV5-1; clone size: .; D gene: TRBD1; J gene: TRBJ1-2; CDR3 protein: CASSGDRGRDYGYTF; CDR3 DNA: TGCGCCAGCAGCGGGGACAGGGGGCGCGACTATGGCTACACCTTC
V gene: TRBV20-1; clone size: .; D gene: TRBD1; J gene: TRBJ1-4; CDR3 protein: CSARLGGQANEKLFF; CDR3 DNA: TGCAGTGCTAGGTTAGGTGGACAGGCAAATGAAAAACTGTTTTTT
V gene: TRBV29-1; clone size: .; D gene: TRBD2; J gene: TRBJ2-1; CDR3 protein: CSVDAGAGYNEQFF; CDR3 DNA: TGCAGCGTTGACGCGGGAGCAGGTTACAATGAGCAGTTCTTC
V gene: TRBV15; clone size: .; D gene: TRBD1; J gene: TRBJ2-2; CDR3 protein: CATSSPSPRDRNTGELFF; CDR3 DNA: TGTGCCACCAGCAGTCCCTCTCCCCGGGACAGAAACACCGGGGAGCTGTTTTTT
V gene: TRBV5-1; clone size: once; D gene: .; J gene: TRBJ1-1; CDR3 protein: CASSLMSNTEAFF; CDR3 DNA: TGCGCCAGCAGCTTGATGTCGAACACTGAAGCTTTCTTT
V gene: TRBV5-1; clone size: .; D gene: TRBD2; J gene: TRBJ2-3; CDR3 protein: CASSLGPLAGGPATQYF; CDR3 DNA: TGCGCCAGCAGCTTGGGGCCACTAGCGGGGGGGCCCGCTACGCAGTATTTT
V gene: TRBV20-1; clone size: .; D gene: .; J gene: TRBJ1-1; CDR3 protein: CSALRRDTEAFF; CDR3 DNA: TGCAGTGCCCTCCGGAGGGACACTGAAGCTTTCTTT
V gene: TRBV29-1; clone size: .; D gene: TRBD1; J gene: TRBJ1-2; CDR3 protein: CSVTRDRGGYTF; CDR3 DNA: TGCAGCGTTACCCGGGACAGGGGTGGCTACACCTTC
V gene: TRBV20-1; clone size: .; D gene: .; J gene: TRBJ2-5; CDR3 protein: CSARPPQKETQYF; CDR3 DNA: TGCAGTGCTAGACCCCCGCAAAAAGAGACCCAGTACTTC
V gene: TRBV5-4; clone size: once; D gene: TRBD2; J gene: TRBJ2-7; CDR3 protein: CAVYSGSSSYEQYF; CDR3 DNA: TGTGCCGTATATAGCGGGTCTAGCTCCTACGAGCAGTACTTC
V gene: TRBV5-6; clone size: .; D gene: .; J gene: TRBJ2-5; CDR3 protein: CASSDTGLWETQYF; CDR3 DNA: TGTGCCAGCAGCGATACAGGTTTATGGGAGACCCAGTACTTC
V gene: TRBV3-1; clone size: once; D gene: .; J gene: TRBJ2-5; CDR3 protein: CASSQLTSSETQYF; CDR3 DNA: TGTGCCAGCAGCCAGCTTACTAGTTCCGAGACCCAGTACTTC
V gene: TRBV2; clone size: .; D gene: TRBD2; J gene: TRBJ2-2; CDR3 protein: CASCEFRTSGRSGELFF; CDR3 DNA: TGTGCCAGCTGCGAATTCAGGACTAGCGGGAGAAGCGGGGAGCTGTTTTTT